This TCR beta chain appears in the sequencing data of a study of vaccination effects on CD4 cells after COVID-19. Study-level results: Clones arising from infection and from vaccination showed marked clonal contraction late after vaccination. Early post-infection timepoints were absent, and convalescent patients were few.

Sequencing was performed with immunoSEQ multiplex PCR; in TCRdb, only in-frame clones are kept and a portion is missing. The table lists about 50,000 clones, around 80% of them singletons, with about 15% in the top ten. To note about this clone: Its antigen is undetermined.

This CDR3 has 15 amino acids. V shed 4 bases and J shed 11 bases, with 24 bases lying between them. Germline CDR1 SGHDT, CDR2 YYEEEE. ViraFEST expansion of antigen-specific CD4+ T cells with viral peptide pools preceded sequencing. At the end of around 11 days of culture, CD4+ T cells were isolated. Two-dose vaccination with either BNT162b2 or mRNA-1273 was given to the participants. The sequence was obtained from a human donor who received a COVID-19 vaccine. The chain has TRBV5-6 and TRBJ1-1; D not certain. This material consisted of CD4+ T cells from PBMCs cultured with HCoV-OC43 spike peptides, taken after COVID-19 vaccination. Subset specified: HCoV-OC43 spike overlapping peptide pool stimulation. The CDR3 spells CASSPRMGLQFGAFF. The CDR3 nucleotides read TGTGCCAGCAGCCCCAGGATGGGTCTTCAGTTTGGGGCTTTCTTT.